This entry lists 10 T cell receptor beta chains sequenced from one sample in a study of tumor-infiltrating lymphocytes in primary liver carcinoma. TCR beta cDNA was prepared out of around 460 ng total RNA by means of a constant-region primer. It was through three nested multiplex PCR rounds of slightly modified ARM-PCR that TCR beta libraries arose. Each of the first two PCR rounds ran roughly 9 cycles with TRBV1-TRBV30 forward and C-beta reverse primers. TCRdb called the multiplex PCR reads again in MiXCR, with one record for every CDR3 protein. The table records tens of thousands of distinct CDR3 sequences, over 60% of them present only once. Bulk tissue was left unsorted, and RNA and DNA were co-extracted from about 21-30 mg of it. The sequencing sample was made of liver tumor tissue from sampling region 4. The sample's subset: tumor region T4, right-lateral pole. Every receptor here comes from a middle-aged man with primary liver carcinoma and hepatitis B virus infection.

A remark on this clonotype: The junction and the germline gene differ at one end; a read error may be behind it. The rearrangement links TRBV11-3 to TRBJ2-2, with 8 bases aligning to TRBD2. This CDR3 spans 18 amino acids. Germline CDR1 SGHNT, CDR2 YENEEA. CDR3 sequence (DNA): TGTGCCAGCAGCTTAGATCGAGGCGGGAGGACCCACACCGGGGAGTTGTCTTTT. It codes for CASSLDRGGRTHTGELSF.

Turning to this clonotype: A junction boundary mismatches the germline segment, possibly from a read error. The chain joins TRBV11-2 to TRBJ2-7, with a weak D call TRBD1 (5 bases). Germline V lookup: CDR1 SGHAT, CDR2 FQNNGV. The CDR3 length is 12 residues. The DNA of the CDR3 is TGTGCCATCAGCTTCCAACAGGTCGAGCAGTATTTC. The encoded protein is CAISFQQVEQYF.

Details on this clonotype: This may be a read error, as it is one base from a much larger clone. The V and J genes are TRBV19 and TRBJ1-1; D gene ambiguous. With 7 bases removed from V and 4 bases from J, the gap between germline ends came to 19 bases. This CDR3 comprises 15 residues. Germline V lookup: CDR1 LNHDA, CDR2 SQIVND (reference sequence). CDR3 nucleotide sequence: TGTGCCAGTATCCAAATGAGACTGGGATCCACTGAAGCTTTCTTT. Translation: CASIQMRLGSTEAFF.

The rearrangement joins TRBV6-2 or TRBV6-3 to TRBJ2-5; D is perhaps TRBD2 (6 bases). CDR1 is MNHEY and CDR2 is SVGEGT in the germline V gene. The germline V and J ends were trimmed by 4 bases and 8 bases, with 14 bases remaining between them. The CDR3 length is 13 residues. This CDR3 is CASSSGLLNTQYF. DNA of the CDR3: TGTGCCAGCAGTTCCGGACTATTGAACACCCAGTACTTC.

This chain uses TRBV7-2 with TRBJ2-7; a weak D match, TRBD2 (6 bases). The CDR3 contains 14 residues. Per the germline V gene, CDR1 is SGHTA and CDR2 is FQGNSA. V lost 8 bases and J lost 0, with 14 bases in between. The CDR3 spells CASCLGLSSYEQYF. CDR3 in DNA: TGTGCCAGCTGCCTGGGACTTAGCTCCTACGAGCAGTACTTC.

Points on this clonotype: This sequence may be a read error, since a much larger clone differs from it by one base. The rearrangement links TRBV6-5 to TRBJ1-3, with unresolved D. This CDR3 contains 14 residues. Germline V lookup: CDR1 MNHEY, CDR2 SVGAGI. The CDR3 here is CACRPKVSGNTIYF. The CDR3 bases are TGTGCCTGCAGGCCCAAAGTCTCTGGAAACACCATATATTTT.

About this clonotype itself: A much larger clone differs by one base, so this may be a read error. The CDR3 nucleotides are TGTGCCAGCTCACCACTGGGAGTGGCCGAGCAGTACTTC. Protein product: CASSPLGVAEQYF. The rearrangement joins TRBV18 to TRBJ2-7; weak D call: TRBD2 (5 bases). The CDR3 runs to 13 residues. The germline CDR1 and CDR2 sequences are KGHSH and LQKENI. The ends were cut back, 1 base at V and 6 bases at J, with 10 bases in the middle.

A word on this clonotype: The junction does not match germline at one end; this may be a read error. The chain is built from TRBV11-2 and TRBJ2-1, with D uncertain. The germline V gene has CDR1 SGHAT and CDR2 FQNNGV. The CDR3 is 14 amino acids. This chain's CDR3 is CASGLYRLISKHFF. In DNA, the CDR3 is TGTGCCAGCGGCTTATACCGGCTAATTAGTAAGCACTTCTTC.

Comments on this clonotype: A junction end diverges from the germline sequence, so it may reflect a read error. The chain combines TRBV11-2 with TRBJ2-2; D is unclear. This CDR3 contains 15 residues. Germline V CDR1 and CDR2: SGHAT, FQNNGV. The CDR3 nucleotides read TGTGCCAGGAGCTTTGTGGGATCGAACACCGGTGAGCTGTTTTTT. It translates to CARSFVGSNTGELFF. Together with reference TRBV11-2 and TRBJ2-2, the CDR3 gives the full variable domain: EAGVAQSPRYKIIEKRQSVAFWCNPISGHATLYWYQQILGQGPKLLIQFQNNGVVDDSQLPKDRFSAERLKGVDSTLKIQPAKLEDSAVYLCARSFVGSNTGELFFGEGSRLTVL.

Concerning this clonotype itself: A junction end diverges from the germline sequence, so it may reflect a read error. CDR3 residues: CSIVRAGVTEDFF. In nucleotides, the CDR3 is TGTAGCATTGTTCGTGCGGGGGTTACTGAAGATTTCTTT. V usage is TRBV29-1 and J usage is TRBJ1-1, with TRBD1 as a possible D gene (5 bases). This CDR3 has 13 amino acids. CDR1 and CDR2 (germline): SQVTM, ANQGSEA.